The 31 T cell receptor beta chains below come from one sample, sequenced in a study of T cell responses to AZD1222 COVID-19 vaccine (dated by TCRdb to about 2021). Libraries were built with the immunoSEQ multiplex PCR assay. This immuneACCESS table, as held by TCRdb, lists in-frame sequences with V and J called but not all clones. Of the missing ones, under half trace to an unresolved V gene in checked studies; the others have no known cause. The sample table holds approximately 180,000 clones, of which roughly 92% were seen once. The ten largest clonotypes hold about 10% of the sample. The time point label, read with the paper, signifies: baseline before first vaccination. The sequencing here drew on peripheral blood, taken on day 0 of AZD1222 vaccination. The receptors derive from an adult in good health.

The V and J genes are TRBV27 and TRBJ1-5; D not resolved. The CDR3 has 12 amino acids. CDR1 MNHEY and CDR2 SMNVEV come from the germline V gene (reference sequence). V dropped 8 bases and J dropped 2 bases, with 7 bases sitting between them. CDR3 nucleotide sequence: TGTGCCAGCGCCGAGGGCAATCAGCCCCAGCATTTT. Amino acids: CASAEGNQPQHF.

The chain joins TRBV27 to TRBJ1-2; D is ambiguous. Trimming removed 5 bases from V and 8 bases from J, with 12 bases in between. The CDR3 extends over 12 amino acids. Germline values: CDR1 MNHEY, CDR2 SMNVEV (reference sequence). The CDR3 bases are TGTGCCAGCAGTCCGCGACCGGGAGGCTACACCTTC. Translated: CASSPRPGGYTF.

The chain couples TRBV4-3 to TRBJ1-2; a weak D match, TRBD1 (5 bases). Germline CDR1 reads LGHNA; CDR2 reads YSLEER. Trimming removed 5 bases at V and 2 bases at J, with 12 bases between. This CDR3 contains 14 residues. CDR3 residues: CASSYKGENYGYTF. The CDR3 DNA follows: TGCGCCAGCAGCTACAAAGGGGAGAACTATGGCTACACCTTC.

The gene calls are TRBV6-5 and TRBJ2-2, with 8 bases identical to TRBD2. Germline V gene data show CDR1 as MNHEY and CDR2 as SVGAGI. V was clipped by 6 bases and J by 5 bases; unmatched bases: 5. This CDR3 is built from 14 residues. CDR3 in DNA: TGTGCCAGCAGGGCGGGAGGAGGGACCGGGGAGCTGTTTTTT. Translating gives CASRAGGGTGELFF.

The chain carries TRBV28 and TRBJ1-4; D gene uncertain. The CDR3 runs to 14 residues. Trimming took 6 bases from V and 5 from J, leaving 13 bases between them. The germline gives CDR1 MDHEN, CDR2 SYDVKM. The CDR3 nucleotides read TGTGCCAGCAGCCTGGACGGCCGGAATGAAAAACTGTTTTTT. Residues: CASSLDGRNEKLFF.

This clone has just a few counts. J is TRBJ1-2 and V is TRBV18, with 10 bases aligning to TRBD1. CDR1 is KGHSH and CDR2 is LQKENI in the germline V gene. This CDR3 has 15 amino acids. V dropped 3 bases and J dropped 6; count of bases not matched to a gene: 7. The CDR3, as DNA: TGTGCCAGCTCACCCCGGACAGGGGGGTGGGATGGCTACACCTTC. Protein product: CASSPRTGGWDGYTF.

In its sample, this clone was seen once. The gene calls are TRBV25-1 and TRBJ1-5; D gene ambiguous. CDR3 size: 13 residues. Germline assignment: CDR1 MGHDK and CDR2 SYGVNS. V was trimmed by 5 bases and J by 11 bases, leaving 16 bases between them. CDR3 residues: CASSMGFLGAQHF. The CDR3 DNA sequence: TGTGCCAGCAGTATGGGGTTTCTGGGAGCCCAGCATTTT. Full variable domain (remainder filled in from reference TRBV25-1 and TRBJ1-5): EADIYQTPRYLVIGTGKKITLECSQTMGHDKMYWYQQDPGMELHLIHYSYGVNSTEKGDLSSESTVSRIRTEHFPLTLESARPSHTSQYLCASSMGFLGAQHFGDGTRLSIL.

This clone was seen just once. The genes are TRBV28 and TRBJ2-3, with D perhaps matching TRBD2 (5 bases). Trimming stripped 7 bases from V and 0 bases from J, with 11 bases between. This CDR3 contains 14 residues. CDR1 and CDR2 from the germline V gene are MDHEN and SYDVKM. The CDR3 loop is CASTDEGSTDTQYF. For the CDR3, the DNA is TGTGCCAGCACCGACGAGGGTAGCACAGATACGCAGTATTTT.

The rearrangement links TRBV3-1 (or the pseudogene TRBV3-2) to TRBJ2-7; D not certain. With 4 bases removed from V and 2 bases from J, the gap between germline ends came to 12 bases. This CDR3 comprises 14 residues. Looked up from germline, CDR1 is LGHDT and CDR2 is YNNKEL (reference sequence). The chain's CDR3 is CASSLRGAAYEQYF. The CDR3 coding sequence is TGTGCCAGCAGCCTCCGAGGTGCGGCCTACGAGCAGTACTTC.

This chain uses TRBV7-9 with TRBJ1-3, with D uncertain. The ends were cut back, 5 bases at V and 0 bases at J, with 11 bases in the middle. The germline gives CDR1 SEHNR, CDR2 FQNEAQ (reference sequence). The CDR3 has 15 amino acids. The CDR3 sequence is CASSADGGSGNTIYF. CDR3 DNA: TGTGCCAGCAGCGCCGACGGCGGCTCTGGAAACACCATATATTTT.

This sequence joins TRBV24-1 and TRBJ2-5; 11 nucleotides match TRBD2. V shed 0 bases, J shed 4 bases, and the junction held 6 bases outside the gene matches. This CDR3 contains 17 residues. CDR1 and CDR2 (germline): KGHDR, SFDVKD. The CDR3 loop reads CATSDLGIAGGRETQYF. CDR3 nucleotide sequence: TGTGCCACCAGTGATTTGGGTATAGCGGGGGGGAGAGAGACCCAGTACTTC.

CDR3 nucleotide sequence: TGTGCCAGCAGTTACGTCGGCTGGATGGTTTCGAACACCGGGGAGCTGTTTTTT. It specifies CASSYVGWMVSNTGELFF. The rearrangement links TRBV6-2 or TRBV6-3 to TRBJ2-2; D is unclear. CDR1 is MNHEY, CDR2 SVGEGT, per germline. The CDR3 consists of 18 residues. V was trimmed by 2 bases and J by 0 bases, leaving 16 bases between them.

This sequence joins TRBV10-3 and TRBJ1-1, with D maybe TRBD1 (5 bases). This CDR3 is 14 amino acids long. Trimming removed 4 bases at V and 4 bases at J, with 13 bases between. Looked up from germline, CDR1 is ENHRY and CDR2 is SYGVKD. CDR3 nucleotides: TGTGCCATCAGTGGCACGGGGGGTAGCACTGAAGCTTTCTTT. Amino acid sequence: CAISGTGGSTEAFF.

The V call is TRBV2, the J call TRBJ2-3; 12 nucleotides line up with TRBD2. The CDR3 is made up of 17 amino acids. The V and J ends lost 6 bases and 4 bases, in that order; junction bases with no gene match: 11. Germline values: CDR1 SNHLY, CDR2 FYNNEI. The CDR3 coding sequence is TGTGCCAGCAGGGAGATGCTAGCGGGAGGGTGGGCAGATACGCAGTATTTT. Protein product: CASREMLAGGWADTQYF.

CDR3 region: CASSVGTGATNEKLFF. The DNA for the CDR3 is TGTGCCAGCAGCGTGGGGACCGGCGCAACTAATGAAAAACTGTTTTTT. This sequence joins TRBV9 and TRBJ1-4; TRBD1 is a possible D gene (5 bases). The CDR3 loop spans 16 amino acids. Germline V gives CDR1 SGDLS, CDR2 YYNGEE. Trimming took off 2 bases at V and 0 bases at J, with 11 bases between the two ends.

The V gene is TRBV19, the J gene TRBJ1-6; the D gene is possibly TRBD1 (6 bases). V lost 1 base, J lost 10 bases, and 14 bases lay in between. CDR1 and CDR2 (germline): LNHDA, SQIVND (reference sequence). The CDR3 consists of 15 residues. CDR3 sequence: CASSIGSRGGSPLHF. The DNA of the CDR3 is TGTGCCAGTAGTATAGGATCCAGGGGAGGATCACCCCTCCACTTT.

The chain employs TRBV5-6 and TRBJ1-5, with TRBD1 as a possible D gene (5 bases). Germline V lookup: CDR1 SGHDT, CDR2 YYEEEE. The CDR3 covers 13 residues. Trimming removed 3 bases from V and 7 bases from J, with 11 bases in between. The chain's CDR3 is CASSWGGEQPQHF. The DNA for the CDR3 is TGTGCCAGCAGCTGGGGGGGAGAACAGCCCCAGCATTTT.

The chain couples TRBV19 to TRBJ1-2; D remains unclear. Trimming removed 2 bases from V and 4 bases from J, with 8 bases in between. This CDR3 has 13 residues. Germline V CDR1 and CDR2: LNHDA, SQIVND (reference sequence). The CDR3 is CASSILGSYGYTF. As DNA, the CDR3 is TGTGCCAGTAGTATACTGGGGAGCTATGGCTACACCTTC.

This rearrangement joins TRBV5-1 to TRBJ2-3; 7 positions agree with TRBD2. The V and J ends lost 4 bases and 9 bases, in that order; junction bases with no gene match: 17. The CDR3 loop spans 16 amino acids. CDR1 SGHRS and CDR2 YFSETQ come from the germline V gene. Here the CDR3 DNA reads TGCGCCAGCAGCCCGCGTGAGGCGGGAGCTGGGGGGACGCAGTATTTT. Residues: CASSPREAGAGGTQYF.

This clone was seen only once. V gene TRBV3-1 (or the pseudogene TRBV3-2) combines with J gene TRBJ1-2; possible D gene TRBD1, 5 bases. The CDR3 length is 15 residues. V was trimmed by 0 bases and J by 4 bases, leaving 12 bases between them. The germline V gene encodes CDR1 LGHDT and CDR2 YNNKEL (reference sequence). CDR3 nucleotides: TGTGCCAGCAGCCAAGAGGGGACGGATATCTATGGCTACACCTTC. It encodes CASSQEGTDIYGYTF.

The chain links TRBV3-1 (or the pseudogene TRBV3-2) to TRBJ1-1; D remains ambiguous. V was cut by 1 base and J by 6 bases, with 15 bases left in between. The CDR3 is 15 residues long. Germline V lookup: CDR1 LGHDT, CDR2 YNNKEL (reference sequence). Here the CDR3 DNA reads TGTGCCAGCAGCCAAGCCCCGACCCGAGGGCCTGAAGCTTTCTTT. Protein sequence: CASSQAPTRGPEAFF.

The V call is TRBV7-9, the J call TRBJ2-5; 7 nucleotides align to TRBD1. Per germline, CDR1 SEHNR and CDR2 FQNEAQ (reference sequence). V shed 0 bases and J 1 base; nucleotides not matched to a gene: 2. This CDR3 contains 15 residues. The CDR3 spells CASSLAGGRQETQYF. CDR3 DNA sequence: TGTGCCAGCAGCTTAGCAGGGGGCCGCCAAGAGACCCAGTACTTC.

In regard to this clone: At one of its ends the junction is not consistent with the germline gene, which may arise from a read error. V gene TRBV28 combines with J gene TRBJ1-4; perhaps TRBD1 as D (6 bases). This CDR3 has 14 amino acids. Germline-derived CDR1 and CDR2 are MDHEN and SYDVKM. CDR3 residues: CASSLQGARGNWVF. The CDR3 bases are TGTGCCAGCAGCCTACAGGGCGCACGTGGGAACTGGGTTTTT. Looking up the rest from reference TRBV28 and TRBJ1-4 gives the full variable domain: DVKVTQSSRYLVKRTGEKVFLECVQDMDHENMFWYRQDPGLGLRLIYFSYDVKMKEKGDIPEGYSVSREKKERFSLILESASTNQTSMYLCASSLQGARGNWVFGSGTQLSVL.

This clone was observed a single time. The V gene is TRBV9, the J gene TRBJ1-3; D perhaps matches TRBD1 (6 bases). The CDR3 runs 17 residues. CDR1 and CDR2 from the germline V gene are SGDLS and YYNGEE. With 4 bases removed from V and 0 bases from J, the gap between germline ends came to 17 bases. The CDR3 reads CASSPLDPGDSGNTIYF. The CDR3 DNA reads TGTGCCAGCAGCCCCCTTGATCCAGGGGACTCTGGAAACACCATATATTTT.

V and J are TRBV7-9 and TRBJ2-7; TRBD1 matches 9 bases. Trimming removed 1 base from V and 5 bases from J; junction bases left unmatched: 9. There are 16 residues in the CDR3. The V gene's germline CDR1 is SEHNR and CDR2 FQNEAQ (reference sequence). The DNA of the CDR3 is TGTGCCAGCAGCTTAGGTCATTCGGGACAGGGCAACGAGCAGTACGTC. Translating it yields CASSLGHSGQGNEQYV.

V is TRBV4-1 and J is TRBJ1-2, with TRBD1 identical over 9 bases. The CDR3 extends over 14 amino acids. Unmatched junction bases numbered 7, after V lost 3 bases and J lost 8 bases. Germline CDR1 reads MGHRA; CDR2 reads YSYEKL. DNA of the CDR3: TGCGCCAGCAGCCACAGGGACAGGGTAGAAGGCTACACCTTC. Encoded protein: CASSHRDRVEGYTF.

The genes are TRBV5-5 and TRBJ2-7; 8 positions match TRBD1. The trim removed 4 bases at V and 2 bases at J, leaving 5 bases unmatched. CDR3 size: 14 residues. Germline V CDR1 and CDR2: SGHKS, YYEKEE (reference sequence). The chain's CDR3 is CASSRDRGTYEQYF. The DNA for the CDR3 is TGTGCCAGCAGCCGCGACAGGGGAACCTACGAGCAGTACTTC.

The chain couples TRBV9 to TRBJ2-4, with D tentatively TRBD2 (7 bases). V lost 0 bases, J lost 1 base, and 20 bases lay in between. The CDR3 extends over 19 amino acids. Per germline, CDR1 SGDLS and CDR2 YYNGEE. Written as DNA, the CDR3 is TGTGCCAGCAGCGTAGTAGGGGGGGCAGGGCCCCGGGCCAAAAACATTCAGTACTTC. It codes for CASSVVGGAGPRAKNIQYF.

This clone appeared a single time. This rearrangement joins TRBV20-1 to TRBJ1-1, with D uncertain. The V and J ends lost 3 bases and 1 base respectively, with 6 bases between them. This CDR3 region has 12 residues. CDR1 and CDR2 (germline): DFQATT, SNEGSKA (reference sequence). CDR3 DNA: TGCAGTGCTAGTGCTGGGAACACTGAAGCTTTCTTT. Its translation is CSASAGNTEAFF.

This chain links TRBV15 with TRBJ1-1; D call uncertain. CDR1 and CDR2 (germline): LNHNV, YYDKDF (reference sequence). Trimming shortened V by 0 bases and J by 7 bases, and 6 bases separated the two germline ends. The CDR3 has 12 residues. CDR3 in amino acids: CATSREGIEAFF. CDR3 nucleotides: TGTGCCACCAGCAGAGAGGGCATTGAAGCTTTCTTT.

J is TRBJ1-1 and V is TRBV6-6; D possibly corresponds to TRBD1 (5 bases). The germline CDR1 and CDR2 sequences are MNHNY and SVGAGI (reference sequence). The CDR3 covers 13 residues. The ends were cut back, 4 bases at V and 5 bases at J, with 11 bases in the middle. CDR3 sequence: CASSSGGGTEAFF. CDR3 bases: TGTGCCAGCAGTTCTGGGGGGGGAACTGAAGCTTTCTTT.